These T cell receptor beta chains were read from a single sample in a study of T cells in Graves' hyperthyroidism and ophthalmopathy. MiXCR, applied by TCRdb to the multiplex PCR reads, yields one record per CDR3 protein. The repertoire holds almost 600,000 distinct CDR3 sequences, with about 45% as singletons. The sequenced sample was peripheral blood or thyroid tissue (not recorded which). The receptor source for this set is a woman aged 18 to 35 with Graves' hyperthyroidism. CDR3s include the opening cysteine and the closing phenylalanine or tryptophan. Each record gives: CDR3 protein, CDR3 DNA, D gene, V gene, CDR3 length, clone size, J gene. A D gene is named only where the DNA matches it firmly. Where a row states a size, it is once, few, many or the class of an expanded clone; other rows omit it.

CDR3: CASTDGGETQYF
DNA: TGTGCCAGCACCGACGGGGGAGAGACCCAGTACTTC
D: .
V: TRBV2
length: 12
size: many
J: TRBJ2-5

CDR3: CATSGTYQETQYF
DNA: TGTGCCACCAGCGGGACCTACCAAGAGACCCAGTACTTC
D: .
V: TRBV15
length: 13
size: .
J: TRBJ2-5

CDR3: CASSYGSAEAFF
DNA: TGTGCCAGCAGCTATGGCTCCGCTGAAGCTTTCTTT
D: .
V: TRBV7-2
length: 12
size: many
J: TRBJ1-1

CDR3: CASSLGQMANYGCTF
DNA: .
D: .
V: TRBV7-2
length: 15
size: .
J: TRBJ1-2

CDR3: CATNHAGIANVLTF
DNA: TGTGCCACCAATCACGCGGGGATAGCCAACGTCCTGACTTTC
D: .
V: TRBV15
length: 14
size: .
J: TRBJ2-6

CDR3: CSPTEKNTEAFF
DNA: TGCAGCCCGACGGAGAAGAACACTGAAGCTTTCTTT
D: .
V: TRBV29-1
length: 12
size: .
J: TRBJ1-1

CDR3: CASSLQPNSPLHF
DNA: TGTGCCAGCAGCTTACAGCCTAATTCACCCCTCCACTTT
D: .
V: TRBV7-2
length: 13
size: many
J: TRBJ1-6

CDR3: CAISDPSLAGVAGANVLTF
DNA: TGTGCCATCAGTGACCCATCACTAGCGGGAGTGGCCGGGGCCAACGTCCTGACTTTC
D: TRBD2
V: TRBV10-3
length: 19
size: .
J: TRBJ2-6

CDR3: CASSLAQGGEQYF
DNA: TGTGCCAGCAGTCTAGCCCAGGGTGGTGAGCAGTACTTC
D: .
V: TRBV3-1
length: 13
size: many
J: TRBJ2-7

CDR3: CASSLGQEVGEQYF
DNA: TGTGCCAGCTCACTGGGACAGGAGGTGGGGGAGCAGTACTTC
D: TRBD1
V: TRBV7-6
length: 14
size: few
J: TRBJ2-7

CDR3: CASSSSGRTFEQYF
DNA: TGTGCCAGCAGCTCTAGCGGGAGGACCTTCGAGCAGTACTTC
D: TRBD2
V: TRBV2
length: 14
size: .
J: TRBJ2-7

CDR3: CASSFAGGHPNYGYTF
DNA: TGCGCCAGCAGCTTCGCCGGGGGGCATCCTAACTATGGCTACACCTTC
D: .
V: TRBV5-1
length: 16
size: few
J: TRBJ1-2

CDR3: CASRNWGQWTGNTIYF
DNA: TGTGCCAGCAGAAACTGGGGACAGTGGACTGGAAACACCATATATTTT
D: .
V: TRBV21-1
length: 16
size: .
J: TRBJ1-3

CDR3: CSLKDGERIGGYTF
DNA: TGCAGCTTAAAGGACGGGGAACGGATTGGTGGCTACACCTTC
D: .
V: TRBV29-1
length: 14
size: .
J: TRBJ1-2

CDR3: CASSVDGSAQGYEQYF
DNA: TGTGCCAGCAGCGTAGATGGGTCAGCCCAAGGCTACGAGCAGTACTTC
D: .
V: TRBV9
length: 16
size: many
J: TRBJ2-7

CDR3: CASSLGAGPDGYTF
DNA: TGTGCCAGCAGCTTAGGAGCGGGGCCTGATGGCTACACCTTC
D: .
V: TRBV13
length: 14
size: .
J: TRBJ1-2

CDR3: CASSTRLAGEVDTQYF
DNA: TGTGCCAGCAGCACGAGGCTAGCGGGAGAAGTGGATACGCAGTATTTT
D: TRBD2
V: TRBV9
length: 16
size: .
J: TRBJ2-3

CDR3: CASSPGLAGELLTSYEQYF
DNA: TGTGCCAGCAGTCCCGGACTAGCGGGAGAGCTCCTTACTTCCTACGAGCAGTACTTC
D: TRBD2
V: TRBV6-1
length: 19
size: .
J: TRBJ2-7

CDR3: CATASRGRMVRYEAFF
DNA: TGTGCCACCGCGTCCCGGGGGCGCATGGTAAGATATGAAGCTTTCTTT
D: .
V: TRBV6-2/TRBV6-3
length: 16
size: .
J: TRBJ1-1

CDR3: CASSQQGDPRYEQYF
DNA: TGCGCCAGCAGCCAACAGGGGGACCCGAGGTACGAGCAGTACTTC
D: TRBD1
V: TRBV4-1
length: 15
size: many
J: TRBJ2-7

CDR3: CAWSATGVAQPQHF
DNA: TGTGCCTGGAGTGCTACAGGGGTGGCTCAGCCCCAGCATTTT
D: TRBD1
V: TRBV30
length: 14
size: .
J: TRBJ1-5

CDR3: CASSLWGSRGSYEQYF
DNA: TGCGCCAGCAGCTTGTGGGGGTCCCGGGGCTCCTACGAGCAGTACTTC
D: .
V: TRBV5-1
length: 16
size: few
J: TRBJ2-7

CDR3: CASSYRKQPQYF
DNA: TGTGCCAGCAGTTACAGAAAACAGCCCCAGTACTTC
D: .
V: TRBV6-1
length: 12
size: .
J: TRBJ2-5